This T cell receptor beta chain originates from a study of cytomegalovirus exposure and HLA in healthy donors. Germline lookup yields CDR1 DFQATT and CDR2 SNEGSKA (reference sequence). CDR3 length: 11 amino acids. Both 60 Vbeta primers and 13 Jbeta primers went into the PCR. The table came from immunoSEQ multiplex PCR; TCRdb's copy has only in-frame clones and leaves some out. The profile shows approximately 110,000 clones, approximately 80% of them singletons. The donors (healthy individuals) were bone marrow donors. Comment on this clone: One junction end does not reproduce the germline sequence, and a read error may be involved.

Sequencing was carried out using PBMCs. The receptor's source is a man aged 50 to 59 in good health and CMV-seronegative. The chain links TRBV20-1 to TRBJ2-3, with D uncertain. CDR3 sequence reads: CSPRVGDTQYF. The CDR3 DNA follows: TGCAGTCCTAGGGTCGGAGATACGCAGTATTTT.